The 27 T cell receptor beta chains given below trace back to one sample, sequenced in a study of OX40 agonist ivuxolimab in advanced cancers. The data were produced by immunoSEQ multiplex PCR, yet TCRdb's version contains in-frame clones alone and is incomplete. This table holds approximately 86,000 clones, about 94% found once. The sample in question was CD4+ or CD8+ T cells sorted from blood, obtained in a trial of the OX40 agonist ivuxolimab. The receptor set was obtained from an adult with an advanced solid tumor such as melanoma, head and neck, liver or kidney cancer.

The CDR3 DNA reads as TGTGCCAGCAGTAAAGGCGGGAGCTTAAATGAGCAGTTCTTC. Translation: CASSKGGSLNEQFF. The rearrangement links TRBV6-1 to TRBJ2-1; 7 nucleotides align to TRBD2. The CDR3 totals 14 residues. The germline V gene has CDR1 MNHNS and CDR2 SASEGT. Trimming cost V 5 bases and J 7 bases; bases outside gene matches: 8.

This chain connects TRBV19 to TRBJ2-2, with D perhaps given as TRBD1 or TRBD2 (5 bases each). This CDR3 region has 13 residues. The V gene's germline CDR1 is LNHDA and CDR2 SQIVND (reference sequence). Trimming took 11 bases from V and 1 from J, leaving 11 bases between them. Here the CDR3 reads CALRGKNTGELFF. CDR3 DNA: TGTGCCCTGAGGGGAAAGAACACCGGGGAGCTGTTTTTT.

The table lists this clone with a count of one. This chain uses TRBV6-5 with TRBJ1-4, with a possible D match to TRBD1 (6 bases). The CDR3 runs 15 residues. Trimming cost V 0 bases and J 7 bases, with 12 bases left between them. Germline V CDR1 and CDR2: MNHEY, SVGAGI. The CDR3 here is CASSYSGGLTEKLFF. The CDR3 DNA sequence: TGTGCCAGCAGTTACTCGGGGGGGCTTACTGAAAAACTGTTTTTT.

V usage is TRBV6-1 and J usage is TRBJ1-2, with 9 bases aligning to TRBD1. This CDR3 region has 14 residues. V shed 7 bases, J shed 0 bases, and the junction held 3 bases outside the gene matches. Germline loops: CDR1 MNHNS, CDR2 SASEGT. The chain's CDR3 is CASIRDRANYGYTF. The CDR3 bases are TGTGCCAGCATTAGGGACAGGGCTAACTATGGCTACACCTTC.

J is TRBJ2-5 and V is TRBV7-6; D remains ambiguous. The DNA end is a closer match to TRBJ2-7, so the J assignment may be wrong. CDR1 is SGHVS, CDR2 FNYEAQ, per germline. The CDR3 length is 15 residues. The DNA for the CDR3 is TGTGCCAGCAGCTTGACCCCAGACACCAACTACGAGCAGTACTTC. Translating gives CASSLTPDTNYEQYF.

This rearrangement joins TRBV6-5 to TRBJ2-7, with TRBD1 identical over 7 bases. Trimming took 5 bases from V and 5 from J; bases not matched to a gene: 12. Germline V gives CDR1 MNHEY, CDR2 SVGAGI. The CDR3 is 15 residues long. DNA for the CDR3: TGTGCCAGCAGTGCGTCGGGACAGACCGCGAACGAGCAGTACTTC. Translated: CASSASGQTANEQYF.

The CDR3 DNA sequence: TGTGCCAGCAGTTACATGAGCCCGACGGAGGGTGGCTACACCTTC. It encodes CASSYMSPTEGGYTF. The V and J genes are TRBV6-6 and TRBJ1-2, with D unresolved. This CDR3 contains 15 residues. Germline-derived CDR1 and CDR2 are MNHNY and SVGAGI (reference sequence). V lost 2 bases, J lost 7 bases, and 17 bases lay in between.

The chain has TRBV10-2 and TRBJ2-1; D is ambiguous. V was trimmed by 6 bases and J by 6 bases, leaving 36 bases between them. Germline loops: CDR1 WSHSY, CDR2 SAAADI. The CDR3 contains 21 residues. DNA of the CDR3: TGCGCCAGCAGGGTCCCCTTAGTCTTAGGTACCGGGCGCGGAGCCTCCAATGAGCAGTTCTTC. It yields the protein CASRVPLVLGTGRGASNEQFF.

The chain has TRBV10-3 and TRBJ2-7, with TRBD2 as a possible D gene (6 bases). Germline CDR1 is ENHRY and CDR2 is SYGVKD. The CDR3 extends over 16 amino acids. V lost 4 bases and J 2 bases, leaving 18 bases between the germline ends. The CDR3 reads CAISGLGGINTYEQYF. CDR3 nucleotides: TGTGCCATCAGTGGGTTAGGAGGGATTAATACCTACGAGCAGTACTTC.

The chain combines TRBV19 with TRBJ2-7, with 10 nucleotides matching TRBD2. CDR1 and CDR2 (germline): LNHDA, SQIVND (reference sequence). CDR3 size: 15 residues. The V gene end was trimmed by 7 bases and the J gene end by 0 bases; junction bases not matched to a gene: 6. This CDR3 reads CASKTASGSSYEQYF. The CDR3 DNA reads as TGTGCCAGTAAAACCGCTAGCGGGAGCTCCTACGAGCAGTACTTC.

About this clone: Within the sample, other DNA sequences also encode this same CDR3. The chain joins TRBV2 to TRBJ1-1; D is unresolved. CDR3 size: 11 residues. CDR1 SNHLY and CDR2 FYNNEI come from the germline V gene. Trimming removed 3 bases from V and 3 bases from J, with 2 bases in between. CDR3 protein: CASSDYTEAFF. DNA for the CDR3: TGTGCCAGCAGTGATTACACTGAAGCTTTCTTT.

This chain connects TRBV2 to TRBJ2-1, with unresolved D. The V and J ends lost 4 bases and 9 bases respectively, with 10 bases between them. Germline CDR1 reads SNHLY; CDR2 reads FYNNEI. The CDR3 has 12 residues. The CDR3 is CASSGVPGEQFF. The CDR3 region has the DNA TGTGCCAGCAGTGGGGTCCCTGGTGAGCAGTTCTTC.

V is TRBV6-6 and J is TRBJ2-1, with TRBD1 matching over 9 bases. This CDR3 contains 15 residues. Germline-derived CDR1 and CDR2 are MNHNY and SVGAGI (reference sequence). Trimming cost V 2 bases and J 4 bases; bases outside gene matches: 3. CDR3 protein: CASSYGQGIYNEQFF. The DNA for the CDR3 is TGTGCCAGCAGTTACGGACAGGGGATTTACAATGAGCAGTTCTTC.

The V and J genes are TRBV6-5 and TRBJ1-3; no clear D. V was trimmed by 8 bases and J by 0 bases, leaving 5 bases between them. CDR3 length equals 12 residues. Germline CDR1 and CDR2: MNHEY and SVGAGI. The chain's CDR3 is CASESSGNTIYF. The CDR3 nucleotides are TGTGCCAGCGAGAGCTCTGGAAACACCATATATTTT.

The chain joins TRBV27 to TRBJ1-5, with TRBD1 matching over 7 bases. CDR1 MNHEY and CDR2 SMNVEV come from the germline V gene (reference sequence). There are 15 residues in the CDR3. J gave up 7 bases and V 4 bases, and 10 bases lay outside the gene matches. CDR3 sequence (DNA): TGTGCCAGCAGTTCCGAGGGGGCGGTGGGACAGCCCCAGCATTTT. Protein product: CASSSEGAVGQPQHF.

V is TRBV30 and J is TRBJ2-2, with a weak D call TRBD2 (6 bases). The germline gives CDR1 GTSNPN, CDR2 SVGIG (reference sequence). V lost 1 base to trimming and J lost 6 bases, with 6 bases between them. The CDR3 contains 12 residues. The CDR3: CAWSAGAGELFF. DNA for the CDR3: TGTGCCTGGAGTGCGGGGGCCGGGGAGCTGTTTTTT.

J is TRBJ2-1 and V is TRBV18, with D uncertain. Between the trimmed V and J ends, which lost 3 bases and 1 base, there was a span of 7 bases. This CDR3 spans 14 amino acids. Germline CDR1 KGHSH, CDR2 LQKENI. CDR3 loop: CASSPAGSYNEQFF. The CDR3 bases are TGTGCCAGCTCACCTGCCGGGTCCTACAATGAGCAGTTCTTC.

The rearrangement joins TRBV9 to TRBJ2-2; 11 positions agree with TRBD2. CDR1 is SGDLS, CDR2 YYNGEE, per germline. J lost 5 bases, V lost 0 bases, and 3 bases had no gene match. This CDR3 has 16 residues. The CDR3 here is CASSVEASGRTGELFF. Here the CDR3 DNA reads TGTGCCAGCAGCGTAGAGGCTAGCGGGAGGACCGGGGAGCTGTTTTTT.

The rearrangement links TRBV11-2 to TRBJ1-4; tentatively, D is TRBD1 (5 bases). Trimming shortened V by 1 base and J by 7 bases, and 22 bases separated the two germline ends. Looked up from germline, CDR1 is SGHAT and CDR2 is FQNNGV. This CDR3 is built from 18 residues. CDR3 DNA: TGTGCCAGCAGCTTAGGGGTTTTTGGGGCCCCGACGGTTGAAAAACTGTTTTTT. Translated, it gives CASSLGVFGAPTVEKLFF.

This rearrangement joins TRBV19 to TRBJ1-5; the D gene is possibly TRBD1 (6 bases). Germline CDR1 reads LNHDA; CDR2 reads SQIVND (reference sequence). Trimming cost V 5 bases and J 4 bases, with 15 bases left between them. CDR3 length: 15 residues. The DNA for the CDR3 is TGTGCCAGTAGTTTCGGGGCTAGGGGGAATCAGCCCCAGCATTTT. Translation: CASSFGARGNQPQHF.

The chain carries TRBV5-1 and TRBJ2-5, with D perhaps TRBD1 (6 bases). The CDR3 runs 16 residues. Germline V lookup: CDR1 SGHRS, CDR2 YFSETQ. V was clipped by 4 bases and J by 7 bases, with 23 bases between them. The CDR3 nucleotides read TGCGCCAGCAGCACCTCGACAGGTATATCGGTGGGGACCCAGTACTTC. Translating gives CASSTSTGISVGTQYF.

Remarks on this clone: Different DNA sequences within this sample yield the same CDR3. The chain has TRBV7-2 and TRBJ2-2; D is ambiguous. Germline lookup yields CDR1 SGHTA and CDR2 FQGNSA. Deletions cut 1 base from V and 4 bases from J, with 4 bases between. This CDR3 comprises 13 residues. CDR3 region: CASSLGGTGELFF. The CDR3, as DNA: TGTGCCAGCAGCTTAGGGGGCACCGGGGAGCTGTTTTTT.

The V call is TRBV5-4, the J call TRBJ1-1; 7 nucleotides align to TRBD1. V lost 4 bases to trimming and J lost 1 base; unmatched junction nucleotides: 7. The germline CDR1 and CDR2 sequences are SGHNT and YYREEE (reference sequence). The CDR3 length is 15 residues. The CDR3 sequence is CASSPPQGGNTEAFF. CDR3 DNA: TGTGCCAGCAGCCCCCCCCAGGGGGGGAACACTGAAGCTTTCTTT.

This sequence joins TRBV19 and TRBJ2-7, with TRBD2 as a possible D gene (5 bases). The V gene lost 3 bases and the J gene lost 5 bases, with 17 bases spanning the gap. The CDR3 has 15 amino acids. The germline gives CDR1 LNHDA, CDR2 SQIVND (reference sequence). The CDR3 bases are TGTGCCAGTAGTATGGAGGTCAGGAATATCCACGAGCAGTACTTC. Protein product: CASSMEVRNIHEQYF.

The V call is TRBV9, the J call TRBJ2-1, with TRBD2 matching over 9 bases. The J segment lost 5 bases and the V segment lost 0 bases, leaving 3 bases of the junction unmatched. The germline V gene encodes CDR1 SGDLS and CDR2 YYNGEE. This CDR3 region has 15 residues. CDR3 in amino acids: CASSVVAGGNNEQFF. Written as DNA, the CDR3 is TGTGCCAGCAGCGTAGTTGCGGGGGGGAACAATGAGCAGTTCTTC.

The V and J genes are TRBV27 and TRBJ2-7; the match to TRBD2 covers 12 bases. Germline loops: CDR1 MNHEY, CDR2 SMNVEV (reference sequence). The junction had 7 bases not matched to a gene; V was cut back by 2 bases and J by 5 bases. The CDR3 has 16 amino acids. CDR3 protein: CASSLGRTSGTNEQYF. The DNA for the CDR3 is TGTGCCAGCAGTTTAGGTCGGACTAGCGGGACTAACGAGCAGTACTTC.

The chain's CDR3 is CSVPDRGEGAFF. The CDR3 DNA is TGCAGCGTTCCTGACAGGGGAGAGGGGGCTTTCTTT. The gene calls are TRBV29-1 and TRBJ1-1; TRBD1 matches at 8 bases. This CDR3 has 12 amino acids. Looked up from germline, CDR1 is SQVTM and CDR2 is ANQGSEA. J was trimmed by 11 bases and V by 5 bases; bases with no gene match: 10.